This T cell receptor beta chain was identified in a study of T cell responses to AZD1222 COVID-19 vaccine. Overall study results and limits: Regions 160-218 and 743-854 held dominance among vaccine-associated CD4 TCRs, which spanned spike.

The CDR3 runs 14 residues. V dropped 4 bases and J dropped 8; count of bases not matched to a gene: 5. The germline CDR1 and CDR2 sequences are MNHEY and SVGAGI. Assay: immunoSEQ multiplex PCR; the TCRdb copy retains only in-frame clones and omits some. The repertoire holds approximately 170,000 clones, with around 91% as singletons. Note on this clone: Its cognate antigen is unknown.

The specimen comprised peripheral blood, sampled on day 0 of AZD1222 vaccination. The chain joins TRBV6-5 to TRBJ1-6, with 7 bases lining up with TRBD1. This TCR was sampled from an adult in good health. CDR3: CASSSTGIDSPLHF. The CDR3 DNA follows: TGTGCCAGCAGTTCGACAGGGATTGATTCACCCCTCCACTTT.